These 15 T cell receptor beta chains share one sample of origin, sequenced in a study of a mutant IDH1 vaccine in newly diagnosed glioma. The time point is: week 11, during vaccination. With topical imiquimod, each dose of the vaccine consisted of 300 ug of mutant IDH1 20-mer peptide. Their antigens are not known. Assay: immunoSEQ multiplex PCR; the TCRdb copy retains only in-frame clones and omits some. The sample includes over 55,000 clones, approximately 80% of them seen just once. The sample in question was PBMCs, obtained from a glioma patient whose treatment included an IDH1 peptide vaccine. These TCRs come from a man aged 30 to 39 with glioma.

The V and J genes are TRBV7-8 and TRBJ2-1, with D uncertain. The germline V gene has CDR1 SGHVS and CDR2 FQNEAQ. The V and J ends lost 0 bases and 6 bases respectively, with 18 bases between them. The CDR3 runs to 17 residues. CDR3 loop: CASSLAYGRLGANEQFF. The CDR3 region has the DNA TGTGCCAGCAGCTTAGCGTACGGCCGCCTTGGTGCCAATGAGCAGTTCTTC.

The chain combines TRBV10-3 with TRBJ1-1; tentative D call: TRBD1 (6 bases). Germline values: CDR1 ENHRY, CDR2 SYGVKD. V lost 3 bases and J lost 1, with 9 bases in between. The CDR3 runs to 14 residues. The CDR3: CAISEGGENTEAFF. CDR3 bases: TGTGCCATCAGTGAAGGGGGGGAGAACACTGAAGCTTTCTTT.

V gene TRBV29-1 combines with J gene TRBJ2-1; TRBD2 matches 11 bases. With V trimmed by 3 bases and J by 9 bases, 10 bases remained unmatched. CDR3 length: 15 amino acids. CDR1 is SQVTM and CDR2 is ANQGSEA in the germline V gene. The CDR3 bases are TGCAGCGTTGATGTAGGGCTAGCGGGAGGTAGTGAGCAGTTCTTC. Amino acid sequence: CSVDVGLAGGSEQFF.

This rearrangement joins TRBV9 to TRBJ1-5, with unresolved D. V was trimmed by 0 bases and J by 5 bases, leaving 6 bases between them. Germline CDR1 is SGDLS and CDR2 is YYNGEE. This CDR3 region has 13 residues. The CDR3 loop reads CASSVEADQPQHF. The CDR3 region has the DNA TGTGCCAGCAGCGTAGAGGCGGATCAGCCCCAGCATTTT.

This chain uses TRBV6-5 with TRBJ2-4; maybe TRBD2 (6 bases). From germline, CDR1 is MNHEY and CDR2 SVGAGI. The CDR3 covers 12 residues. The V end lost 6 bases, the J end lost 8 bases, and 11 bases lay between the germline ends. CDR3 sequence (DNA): TGTGCCAGCAGGGGACCGGGGGACATTCAGTACTTC. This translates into CASRGPGDIQYF.

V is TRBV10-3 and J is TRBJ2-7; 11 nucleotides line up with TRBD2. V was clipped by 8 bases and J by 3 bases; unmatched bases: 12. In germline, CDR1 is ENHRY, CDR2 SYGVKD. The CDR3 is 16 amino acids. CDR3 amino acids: CAISTSGAGNVYEQYF. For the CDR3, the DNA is TGTGCCATCTCGACTAGCGGGGCGGGCAACGTCTACGAGCAGTACTTC.

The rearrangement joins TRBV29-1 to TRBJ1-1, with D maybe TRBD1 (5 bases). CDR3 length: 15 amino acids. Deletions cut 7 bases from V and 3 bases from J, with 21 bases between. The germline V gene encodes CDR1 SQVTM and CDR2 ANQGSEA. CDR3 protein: CSAGGGWGMDTEAFF. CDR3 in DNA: TGCAGCGCGGGTGGTGGGTGGGGGATGGACACTGAAGCTTTCTTT. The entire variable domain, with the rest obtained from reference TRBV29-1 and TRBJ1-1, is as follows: SAVISQKPSRDICQRGTSLTIQCQVDSQVTMMFWYRQQPGQSLTLIATANQGSEATYESGFVIDKFPISRPNLTFSTLTVSNMSPEDSSIYLCSAGGGWGMDTEAFFGQGTRLTVV.

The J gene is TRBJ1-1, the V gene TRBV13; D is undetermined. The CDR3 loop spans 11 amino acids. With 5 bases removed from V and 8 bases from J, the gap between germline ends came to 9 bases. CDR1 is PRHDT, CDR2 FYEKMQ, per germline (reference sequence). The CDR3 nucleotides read TGTGCCAGCAGCCACCGTCTGGAAGCTTTCTTT. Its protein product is CASSHRLEAFF.

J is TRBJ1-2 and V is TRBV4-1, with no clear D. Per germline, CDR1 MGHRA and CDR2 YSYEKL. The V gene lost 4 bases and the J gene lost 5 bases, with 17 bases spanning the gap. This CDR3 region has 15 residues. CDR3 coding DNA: TGCGCCAGCAGCCCCCAGACGGAAGCATTTTATGGCTACACCTTC. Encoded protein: CASSPQTEAFYGYTF.

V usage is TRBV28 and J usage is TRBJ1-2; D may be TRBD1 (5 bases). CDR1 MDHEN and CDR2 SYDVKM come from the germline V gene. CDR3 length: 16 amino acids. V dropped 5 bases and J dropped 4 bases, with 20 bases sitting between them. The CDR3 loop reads CASSPLGGNRGYGYTF. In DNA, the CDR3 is TGTGCCAGCAGTCCCTTGGGGGGGAATAGAGGCTATGGCTACACCTTC.

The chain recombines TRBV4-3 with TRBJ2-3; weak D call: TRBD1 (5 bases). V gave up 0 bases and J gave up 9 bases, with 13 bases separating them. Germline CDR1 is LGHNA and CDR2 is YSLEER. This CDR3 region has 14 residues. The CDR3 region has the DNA TGCGCCAGCAGCCAAGATCGGCAGGGTGTGACGCAGTATTTT. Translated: CASSQDRQGVTQYF.

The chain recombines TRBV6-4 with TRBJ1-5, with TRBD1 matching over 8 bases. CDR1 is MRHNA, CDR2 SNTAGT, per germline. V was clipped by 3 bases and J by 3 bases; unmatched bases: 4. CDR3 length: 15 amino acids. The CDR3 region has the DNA TGTGCCAGCAGTGAGACAGGGGTCCACAATCAGCCCCAGCATTTT. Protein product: CASSETGVHNQPQHF.

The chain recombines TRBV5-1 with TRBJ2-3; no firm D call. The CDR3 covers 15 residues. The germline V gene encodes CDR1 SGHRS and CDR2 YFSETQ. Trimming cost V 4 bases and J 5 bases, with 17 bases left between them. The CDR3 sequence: CASSMDPSPGDTQYF. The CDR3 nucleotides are TGCGCCAGCAGCATGGACCCGAGCCCAGGAGATACGCAGTATTTT.

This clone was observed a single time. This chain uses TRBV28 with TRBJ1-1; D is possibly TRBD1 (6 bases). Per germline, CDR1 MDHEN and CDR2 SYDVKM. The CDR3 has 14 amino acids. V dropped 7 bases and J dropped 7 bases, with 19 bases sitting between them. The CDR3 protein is CASIAGGLDIEAFF. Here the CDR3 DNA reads TGTGCCAGCATTGCGGGGGGCCTGGATATTGAAGCTTTCTTT.

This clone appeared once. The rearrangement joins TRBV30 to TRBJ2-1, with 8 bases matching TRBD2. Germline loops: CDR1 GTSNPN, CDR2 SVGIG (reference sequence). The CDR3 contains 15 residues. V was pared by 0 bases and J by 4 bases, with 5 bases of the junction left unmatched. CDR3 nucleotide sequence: TGTGCCTGGAGTGTTAGAAGCGGGAGTTACAATGAGCAGTTCTTC. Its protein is CAWSVRSGSYNEQFF.